This TCR beta chain was captured in a study of sequential checkpoint blockade in melanoma. Whole-study context: First-line arms were nivolumab then ipilimumab, or the reverse, randomized 1:1.

Assay: immunoSEQ multiplex PCR; the TCRdb copy retains only in-frame clones and omits some. The sample has over 2,500 clones; 50% to 75% are singletons. V lost 1 base, J lost 11 bases, and 10 bases stayed unmatched. Germline assignment: CDR1 MGHRA and CDR2 YSYEKL. This CDR3 has 14 residues. The treatment denotes: randomized to nivolumab then ipilimumab (arm A) or the reverse (arm B). Patients had received no earlier DNA-damaging chemotherapy. The chain combines TRBV4-1 with TRBJ2-5; 7 nucleotides agree with TRBD1. This TCR derives from a human donor with melanoma. The input for sequencing was CD8+ T cells sorted from blood (inferred from file names), taken from a patient given nivolumab and ipilimumab in sequence. CDR3 sequence (DNA): TGCGCCAGCAGCCAAGGAAAGGGGGCGTATGAGCAGTACTTC. Translating it yields CASSQGKGAYEQYF.